Sample share makes the clone carrying this T cell receptor (beta chain) medium-sized. What it binds is unknown. The CDR3 runs to 13 residues. Germline lookup yields CDR1 MDHEN and CDR2 SYDVKM. Trimming shortened V by 3 bases and J by 12 bases, and 15 bases separated the two germline ends. Ahead of thyroid surgery, no patient had received treatment of any kind. The data derive from a study of metastatic and nonmetastatic thyroid tumors. The overall study: From malignant and benign thyroid patients, repertoires in blood and in tumor or nodule tissue were compared.

MiXCR was used by TCRdb to re-call the PCR reads. The sample yields tens of thousands of clones, approximately 22% seen once. Whole-study findings and limits: When malignant thyroid tumors were compared with benign nodules, TCR beta diversity was reportedly significantly higher in the malignant tumors. This held in both blood and tumor samples.

The chain couples TRBV28 to TRBJ2-1, with a weak D call TRBD2 (6 bases). The sequencing sample was made of tumor tissue. This clonotype originated in a female donor with papillary thyroid cancer or a benign thyroid nodule (not recorded which). Some clones in this sample may be carry-over from other donors' samples. The CDR3 nucleotides read TGTGCCAGCAGTTTTTTGCGGGAACGGCGGCAGTTCTTC. Amino acid sequence: CASSFLRERRQFF.